What follows describes a single T cell receptor (beta chain). The antigen it recognizes is unknown. The CDR3 is cut off 3 residues early in the read; its end comes from the germline J gene. This sample is drawn from a study of T cells in women clearing cervical HPV infection (dated by TCRdb to the late 2010s). Background for the entire study: The cases were about 25 women with histologically confirmed HPV16-related CIN3 or worse, and 2 of these cases were invasive cancers. The 20 to 25 controls were women who cleared a single incident HPV16 infection within 12 months without developing precancer or cancer. A median age of almost 35 years was observed in cases versus more than 37 in controls, and no significant differences in baseline characteristics were found. Quality controls consisted of five blinded duplicates per group, for a total of about 60 samples made up of about 50 participants and about ten replicates. This exploratory proof-of-principle case-control study, nested within the Guanacaste HPV Natural History Study in Costa Rica, compared TCR repertoires among women with different cervical HPV16 outcomes. Because only a few women had HLA typing data, the possibility that HLA type acted as a confounder could not be ruled out. Blood from cases was drawn at the visit where the lesion was first identified, while blood from controls was drawn once the infection was no longer detected. Cases and controls were matched on age within five years and on year of sample collection. In the parent cohort, roughly 9,700 women aged 18 or older were enrolled in Guanacaste, Costa Rica, during about 1993 to 1995 and then followed for less than nine years. For cases, a median interval of 149 days, with an interquartile range of about 90 to 210 days, was observed between lesion detection and blood sampling. What the research found in general, with its limitations: Cases were distinguished from controls with an estimated AUC of about 0.8 by random forest classifiers combining richness and V gene abundances. Cases had lower TRBV6-7 relative abundance than controls (roughly 0.12% versus 0.17%; Bonferroni P = 0.0008). Because of the cross-sectional design, the study could not determine whether the associations came before infection or resulted from infection, and neither effector/memory subsets nor HPV-specific T cells were isolated. Because T-cell numbers per sample were unknown, differences in richness could reflect varying T-cell content rather than repertoire biology. Significantly higher TCR repertoire richness was observed in CIN3+ cases than in controls across sequencing depths, whereas no difference in evenness was found.

TCR beta CDR3 regions were amplified by multiplex PCR using the immunoSEQ assay from an average of 1200 ng genomic DNA per sample. The assay corrected primer bias using a complete synthetic TCR repertoire to establish an amplification baseline. The amplicons were sequenced on the Illumina platform. In the paper's pipeline: Sequences were error-corrected by clustering with frequency ratios and a modified nearest-neighbor algorithm and were then analyzed in the immunoSEQ Analyzer with IMGT gene definitions. TCR richness and evenness were averaged over 20 rarefaction repeats at each rarefaction depth, excluding samples with fewer sequences than the depth. Relative abundances of V, D and J genes were compared between groups using Wilcoxon rank sum tests, with FDR correction applied. An intraclass correlation of just under 96% for TCR richness and an average of around 80% across 66 gene segments were obtained from the blinded duplicates. What TCRdb holds here is the immuneACCESS table cut down to in-frame rearrangements. Part of the clones is not present; checked against another copy, under half of the missing clones reflect an unresolved V gene, and the others are unexplained. V and J calls and clone size are those listed in that table; D and trimming were worked out from the DNA. The table for this sample lists roughly 22,000 clones. The ten biggest clones cover approximately 3.5% of the sample.

Every participant had a single incident cervical HPV16 infection, and prevalent HPV16 infections were excluded. Cervical HPV DNA was detected by MY09/MY11 PCR and genotyped by dot-blot hybridization. Roughly 15 mL of heparinized blood were centrifuged, and the buffy coat was aliquoted, frozen at -30°C, then stored at -80°C. QIAGEN kits were used to extract genomic DNA from buffy coat specimens. The CDR3, from cysteine to phenylalanine, totals 15 residues. The DNA covers only part of the CDR3, 36 bases in frame from base 1. At the junction V is shortened by 3 bases and J by 4 bases, with 16 bases in between. CDR1 and CDR2 are read off the germline V gene as MGHRA and YSYEKL.

The chain is encoded by TRBV4-1 joined to TRBJ2-7; the D element could tentatively be TRBD1 or TRBD2, as 5 bases agree for each. This sequence was found in a woman aged 18-70 years with a cervical HPV16 infection that either progressed to CIN3+ or cleared (not recorded which). Sequenced material: blood buffy coat. CDR3 region: CASSQWEQEVYEQYF. CDR3 DNA (partial): TGCGCCAGCAGCCAGTGGGAACAGGAGGTATACGAG.